The source of this T cell receptor (beta chain) is a study of untreated major depressive disorder. The study, taken as a whole, reports: CD4+ T cells from depressed patients used TRBV05-01 (Vbeta 5.1) more often than controls. Only three preselected Vbeta families were compared in sequencing.

Some clones are missing from TCRdb's copy, which holds only in-frame ones; the method was immunoSEQ multiplex PCR. The sample has around 23,000 clones; 90% to 95% are singletons. As concerns this clone: The target antigen is unknown.

The V gene lost 3 bases and the J gene lost 9 bases, with 3 bases spanning the gap. Germline lookup yields CDR1 MDHEN and CDR2 SYDVKM. This CDR3 has 10 amino acids. The chain uses TRBV28 and TRBJ2-1, with unresolved D. This TCR came from a woman in her twenties or thirties with major depressive disorder. The sample taken for sequencing was CD4+ T cells from PBMCs. This CDR3 is CASSLSEQFF. CDR3 DNA: TGTGCCAGCAGTTTGTCTGAGCAGTTCTTC.